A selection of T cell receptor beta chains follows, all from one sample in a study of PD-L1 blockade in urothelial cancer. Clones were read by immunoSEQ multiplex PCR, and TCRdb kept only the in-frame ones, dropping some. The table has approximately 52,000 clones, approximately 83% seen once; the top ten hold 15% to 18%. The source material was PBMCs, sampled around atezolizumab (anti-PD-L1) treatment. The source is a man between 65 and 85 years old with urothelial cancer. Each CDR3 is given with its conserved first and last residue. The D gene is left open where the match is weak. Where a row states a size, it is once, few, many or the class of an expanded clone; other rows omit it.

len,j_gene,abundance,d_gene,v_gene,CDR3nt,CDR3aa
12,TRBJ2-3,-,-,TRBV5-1,TGCGCCAGCAGCCAGGACACAGATACGCAGTATTTT,CASSQDTDTQYF
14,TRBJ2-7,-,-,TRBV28,TGTGCCAGCAGTTCACTGACAGGTTCCTCCGAGCAGTACTTC,CASSSLTGSSEQYF
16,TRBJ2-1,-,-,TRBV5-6,TGTGCCAGCAGCCCGGGACTCACCACAGACTACAATGAGCAGTTCTTC,CASSPGLTTDYNEQFF
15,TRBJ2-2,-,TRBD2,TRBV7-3,TGTGCCAGCAGCTTCCCTAGCGGGGACACCGGGGAGCTGTTTTTT,CASSFPSGDTGELFF
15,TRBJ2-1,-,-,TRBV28,TGTGCCAGCAAGCTACAGGGGGGGCTGATGGGTGAGCAGTTCTTC,CASKLQGGLMGEQFF
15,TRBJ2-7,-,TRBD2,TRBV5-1,TGCGCCAGCAGCTTTGGTGGGGGGGGATCCTACGAGCAGTACTTC,CASSFGGGGSYEQYF
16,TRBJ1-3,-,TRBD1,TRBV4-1,TGCGCCAGCAGCCAAGACTACAGGGGAACAGGAAACACCATATATTTT,CASSQDYRGTGNTIYF
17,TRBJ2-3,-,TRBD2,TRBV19,TGTGCCAGTAAGCCGACTAGCGGGATAGGTGGCACAGATACGCAGTATTTT,CASKPTSGIGGTDTQYF
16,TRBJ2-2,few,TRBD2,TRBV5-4,TGTGCCAGCAGCTTTCAAGCGGGAGGTTACACCGGGGAGCTGTTTTTT,CASSFQAGGYTGELFF
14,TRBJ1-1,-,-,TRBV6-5,TGTGCCAGCAGTCGGACACAGAGGAACACTGAAGCTTTCTTT,CASSRTQRNTEAFF
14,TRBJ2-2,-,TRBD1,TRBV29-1,TGCAGCGGCCGGGGACAGGGGATGACCGGGGAGCTGTTTTTT,CSGRGQGMTGELFF
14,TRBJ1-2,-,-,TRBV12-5,TGTGCTAGTGGTACCCCACAGGGATCCGGTGGCTACACCTTC,CASGTPQGSGGYTF
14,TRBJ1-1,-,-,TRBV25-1,TGTGCCAGCAGTGACGGGTCGGGGGACACTGAAGCTTTCTTT,CASSDGSGDTEAFF
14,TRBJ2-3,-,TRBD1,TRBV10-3,TGTGCCATCAGTGATCCTGACAGGGGCCGATACGCGTATTTT,CAISDPDRGRYAYF
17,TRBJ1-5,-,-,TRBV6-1,TGTGCCAGCAGTGAAAACGGGGCGAGGGGGAGCAATCAGCCCCAGCATTTT,CASSENGARGSNQPQHF
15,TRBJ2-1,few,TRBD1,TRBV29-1,TGCAGCGTTGAAAAAACGGGACAGGACGACAATGAGCAGTTCTTC,CSVEKTGQDDNEQFF
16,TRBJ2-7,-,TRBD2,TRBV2,TGTGCCAGCAGTGAGGCCCCTAGCGGGACTCCCTACGAGCAGTACTTC,CASSEAPSGTPYEQYF
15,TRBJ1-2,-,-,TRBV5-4,TGTGCCAGCAGCCCCGGTGGAGGTCGACCCTACGGCTACACCTTC,CASSPGGGRPYGYTF
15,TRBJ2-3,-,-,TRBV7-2,TGTGCCAGCAGACTTACCCATTCGGGGGACAGATACGCGTATTTT,CASRLTHSGDRYAYF
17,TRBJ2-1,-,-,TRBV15,TGTGCCACCAGCAGAGAACCCGGACATCTATCCTACAATGAGCAGTTCTTC,CATSREPGHLSYNEQFF
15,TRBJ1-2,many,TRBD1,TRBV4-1,TGCGCCAGCAGCCAAGATCGGCCCACAGGGGATGGCTACACCTTC,CASSQDRPTGDGYTF
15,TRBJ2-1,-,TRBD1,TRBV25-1,TGTGCCAGCAGTGTAGGGACAGGGGCCTACAATGAGCAGTTCTTC,CASSVGTGAYNEQFF
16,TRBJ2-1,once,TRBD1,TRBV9,TGTGCCAGCAGCGTAGGGACAGGGGTGGCCTACAATGAGCAGTTCTTC,CASSVGTGVAYNEQFF
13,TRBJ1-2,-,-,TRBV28,TGTGCCAGCTTCGACCGGGGGGACTATGGCTACACCTTC,CASFDRGDYGYTF
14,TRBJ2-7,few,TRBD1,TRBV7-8,TGTGCCAGCAGCCCTGGGACAGGGCGCTACGAGCAGTACTTC,CASSPGTGRYEQYF
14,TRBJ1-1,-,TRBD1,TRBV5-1,TGCGCCAGCAGCTCCGGACAGGGGGCCAACGAAGCTTTCTTT,CASSSGQGANEAFF
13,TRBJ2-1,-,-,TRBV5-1,TGCGCCAGCAGCTTGGGACAGATCAATGAGCAGTTCTTC,CASSLGQINEQFF
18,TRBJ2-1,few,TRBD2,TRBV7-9,TGTGCCAGCAGCCCTAGGACTAGCGGGAAAGGGGTCTACAATGAGCAGTTCTTC,CASSPRTSGKGVYNEQFF
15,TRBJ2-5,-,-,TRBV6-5,TGTGCCAGCAGCCCCAGGACTGATTACCAAGAGACCCAGTACTTC,CASSPRTDYQETQYF
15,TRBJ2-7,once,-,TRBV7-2,TGTGCCAGCAGCTTAGGGGCCGGGAGTTCCTACGAGCAGTACTTC,CASSLGAGSSYEQYF
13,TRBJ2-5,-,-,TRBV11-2,TGTGCCAGCAGCCCGGGAACGAGAGAGACCCAGTACTTC,CASSPGTRETQYF
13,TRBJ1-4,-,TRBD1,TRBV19,TGTGCCACTGGGGACAGGAAAGGTGAAAAACTGTTTTTT,CATGDRKGEKLFF
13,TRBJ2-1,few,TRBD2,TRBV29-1,TGCAGCGTTGGACTAGCGGATTACAATGAGCAGTTCTTC,CSVGLADYNEQFF
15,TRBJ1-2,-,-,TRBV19,TGTGCCAGCTTGACAGATACCACCCTTAACTATGGCTACACCTTC,CASLTDTTLNYGYTF
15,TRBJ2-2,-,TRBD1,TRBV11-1,TGTGCCAGCAGCTCAGGACAGGTCGGCACCGGGGAGCTGTTTTTT,CASSSGQVGTGELFF
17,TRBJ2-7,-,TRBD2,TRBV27,TGTGCCAGCAGTTCGCGGACTAGCACAAAGAGAGTCTACGAGCAGTACTTC,CASSSRTSTKRVYEQYF
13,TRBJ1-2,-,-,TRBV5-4,TGTGCCAGCAGCCTCGGCAGGGTTGGCGGCTACACCTTC,CASSLGRVGGYTF
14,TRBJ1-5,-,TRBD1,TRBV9,TGTGCCAGCAGCGTAGGACAGGGTCTTCAGCCCCAGCATTTT,CASSVGQGLQPQHF
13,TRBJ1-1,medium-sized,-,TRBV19,TGTGCCAGTAGTAGGTTCAGGAACACTGAAGCTTTCTTT,CASSRFRNTEAFF
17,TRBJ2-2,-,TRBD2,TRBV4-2,TGTGCCAGCAGCCAAGCTGGGACTAGCGGGAAGGGCGGGGAGCTGTTTTTT,CASSQAGTSGKGGELFF
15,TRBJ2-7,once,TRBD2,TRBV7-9,TGTGCCAGCAGCATACTAGCGGGAGGGCTGAGCGAGCAGTACTTC,CASSILAGGLSEQYF
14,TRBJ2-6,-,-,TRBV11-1,TGTGCCAGCAGCTTAGCGGGGGCCCGGCTAGTTCGGTCTTTC,CASSLAGARLVRSF
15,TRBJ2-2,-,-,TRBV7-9,TGTGCCAGCAGCTCCACTAGCCGCGGAGCCGGGGAGCTGTTTTTT,CASSSTSRGAGELFF
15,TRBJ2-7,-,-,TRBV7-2,TGTGCCAGCAGCTTAGCGGAGGGTTCGTCCTACGAGCAGTACTTC,CASSLAEGSSYEQYF
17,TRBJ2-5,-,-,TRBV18,TGTGCCAGCTCACCCCCGACGGGCAGGGGACAACAAGAGACCCAGTACTTC,CASSPPTGRGQQETQYF
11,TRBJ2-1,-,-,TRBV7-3,TGTGCCAGCAGCTTCCGCGGGGAGCAGTTCTTC,CASSFRGEQFF
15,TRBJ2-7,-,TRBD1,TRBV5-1,TGCGCCAGCAGCACTGCAGGGGGTGGACTGAACGAGCAGTACTTC,CASSTAGGGLNEQYF
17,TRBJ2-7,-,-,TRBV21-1,TGTGCCAGCAGCAAAGCCAACACGGACAGGGGGCCGAACGAGCAGTACTTC,CASSKANTDRGPNEQYF
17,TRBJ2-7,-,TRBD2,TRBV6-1,TGTGCCAGCAGTGAGGGGCTAGCGGGAGTAGGGACCTACGAGCAGTACTTC,CASSEGLAGVGTYEQYF
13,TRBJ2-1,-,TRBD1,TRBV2,TGTGCCACCCCCGGGACAGGGGTGAATGAGCAGTTCTTC,CATPGTGVNEQFF